This passage covers 26 T cell receptor beta chains from one sample sequenced in a study of OX40 agonist ivuxolimab in advanced cancers. Method: immunoSEQ multiplex PCR; TCRdb's copy keeps in-frame clones and lacks some. The sample lists approximately 50,000 clones; roughly three quarters were seen once. Sequencing used CD4+ or CD8+ T cells sorted from blood, obtained in a trial of the OX40 agonist ivuxolimab. These receptors all come from an adult with an advanced solid tumor such as melanoma, head and neck, liver or kidney cancer.

The rearrangement joins TRBV9 to TRBJ1-5; D possibly corresponds to TRBD1 (5 bases). V dropped 0 bases and J dropped 6 bases, with 10 bases sitting between them. From germline, CDR1 is SGDLS and CDR2 YYNGEE. The CDR3 sequence is 14 residues long. In DNA, the CDR3 is TGTGCCAGCAGCGTAGCGGGGGGTGGTCAGCCCCAGCATTTT. It codes for CASSVAGGGQPQHF.

The chain links TRBV19 to TRBJ2-1; tentatively, D is TRBD2 (6 bases). Deletions cut 4 bases from V and 3 bases from J, with 13 bases between. The germline V gene encodes CDR1 LNHDA and CDR2 SQIVND (reference sequence). This CDR3 contains 15 residues. The CDR3: CASSSRERLYNEQFF. CDR3 in DNA: TGTGCCAGTAGTAGCCGGGAGCGCCTCTACAATGAGCAGTTCTTC.

V usage is TRBV27 and J usage is TRBJ2-1, with D maybe TRBD2 (5 bases). Germline loops: CDR1 MNHEY, CDR2 SMNVEV (reference sequence). V shed 5 bases and J shed 3 bases, with 11 bases lying between them. The CDR3 is made up of 14 amino acids. CDR3 sequence reads: CASSTGKVYNEQFF. The CDR3, as DNA: TGTGCCAGCAGTACCGGGAAAGTCTACAATGAGCAGTTCTTC.

The J gene is TRBJ2-7, the V gene TRBV7-8, with 9 bases matching TRBD2. CDR3 length: 13 residues. Per germline, CDR1 SGHVS and CDR2 FQNEAQ. The V segment lost 4 bases and the J segment 4 bases; nucleotides outside the gene matches: 2. The CDR3 spells CASSWGLAYEQYF. The CDR3 DNA reads as TGTGCCAGCAGCTGGGGACTAGCATACGAGCAGTACTTC.

This clone was picked up a small number of times. V and J are TRBV19 and TRBJ1-2; the D is unclear. Germline values: CDR1 LNHDA, CDR2 SQIVND (reference sequence). This CDR3 is 14 amino acids long. Trimming took 0 bases from V and 4 from J, leaving 9 bases between them. The CDR3 DNA sequence: TGTGCCAGTAGTATAGATGGCGGCACCTATGGCTACACCTTC. This encodes CASSIDGGTYGYTF.

The chain employs TRBV6-6 and TRBJ2-2; D is undetermined. Germline V gene lookup returns CDR1 MNHNY and CDR2 SVGAGI (reference sequence). This CDR3 spans 13 amino acids. V was shortened by 2 bases and J by 11 bases, with 12 bases between the two germline ends. The CDR3 here is CASSYPPGGELFF. The CDR3 DNA reads TGTGCCAGCAGTTACCCGCCCGGCGGAGAGCTGTTTTTT.

V is TRBV11-2 and J is TRBJ2-3; D perhaps matches TRBD2 (7 bases). Germline CDR1 and CDR2: SGHAT and FQNNGV. V gave up 1 base and J gave up 2 bases, with 10 bases separating them. The CDR3 runs 15 residues. The CDR3 spells CASSLGGGHTDTQYF. CDR3 DNA: TGTGCCAGCAGCTTAGGCGGGGGACACACAGATACGCAGTATTTT.

This clone was seen a few times. This chain connects TRBV2 to TRBJ1-2; D gene ambiguous. The CDR3 has 13 amino acids. The germline V gene encodes CDR1 SNHLY and CDR2 FYNNEI. Trimming removed 7 bases at V and 5 bases at J, with 14 bases between. The CDR3 bases are TGTGCCAGCAAACCGGGAGCCGGGTATGGCTACACCTTC. The encoded protein is CASKPGAGYGYTF.

This chain joins TRBV2 and TRBJ1-5; D perhaps matches TRBD1 (6 bases). This CDR3 is built from 13 residues. Germline CDR1 is SNHLY and CDR2 is FYNNEI. V was pared by 6 bases and J by 3 bases, with 9 bases between. CDR3 protein: CASRGDTNQPQHF. The CDR3 DNA sequence: TGTGCCAGCAGAGGGGACACCAATCAGCCCCAGCATTTT.

The rearrangement joins TRBV19 to TRBJ2-7, with TRBD2 matching over 8 bases. Germline trimming cut 1 base from V and 0 bases from J; bases unmatched to any gene: 2. The CDR3 spans 15 residues. Germline V gives CDR1 LNHDA, CDR2 SQIVND (reference sequence). This CDR3 reads CASSIGLANSYEQYF. CDR3 DNA sequence: TGTGCCAGTAGTATAGGACTAGCGAACTCCTACGAGCAGTACTTC.

The V and J genes are TRBV6-1 and TRBJ2-7; D may be TRBD1 (6 bases). The V end lost 8 bases, the J end lost 2 bases, and 13 bases lay between the germline ends. CDR1 is MNHNS, CDR2 SASEGT, per germline. This CDR3 is 13 amino acids long. In DNA form, the CDR3 reads TGTGCCAGCTTAACAGGGTTCACCTACGAGCAGTACTTC. It codes for CASLTGFTYEQYF.

The chain is built from TRBV6-6 and TRBJ2-7; no clear D. The CDR3 is 15 residues long. The V end lost 0 bases, the J end lost 6 bases, and 15 bases lay between the germline ends. Germline V gene lookup returns CDR1 MNHNY and CDR2 SVGAGI (reference sequence). This CDR3 is CASSYSMAFLAEQYF. Written as DNA, the CDR3 is TGTGCCAGCAGTTACTCGATGGCCTTCCTCGCCGAGCAGTACTTC.

This clone appeared a few times. This chain connects TRBV29-1 to TRBJ1-1; D remains ambiguous. CDR3 length: 12 amino acids. The ends were cut back, 1 base at V and 7 bases at J, with 10 bases in the middle. Germline V gives CDR1 SQVTM, CDR2 ANQGSEA. The CDR3 nucleotides are TGCAGCGTTGAAGTGGTACGCAGTGAAGCTTTCTTT. Translated: CSVEVVRSEAFF.

The gene calls are TRBV25-1 and TRBJ2-5, with 10 bases aligning to TRBD1. J lost 5 bases, V lost 4 bases, and 7 bases had no gene match. Germline V gene lookup returns CDR1 MGHDK and CDR2 SYGVNS. The CDR3 has 15 amino acids. CDR3: CASSGGTGVRETQYF. DNA of the CDR3: TGTGCCAGCAGTGGCGGGACAGGGGTTCGGGAGACCCAGTACTTC.

This clone was seen once. The J gene is TRBJ1-2, the V gene TRBV7-8; D not resolved. This CDR3 comprises 13 residues. Trimming took off 3 bases at V and 3 bases at J, with 8 bases between the two ends. Germline V gene data show CDR1 as SGHVS and CDR2 as FQNEAQ. The CDR3 DNA reads TGTGCCAGCAGCTTGGGTCCGGACTATGGCTACACCTTC. This encodes CASSLGPDYGYTF.

The chain joins TRBV28 to TRBJ2-3, with D perhaps matching TRBD1 or TRBD2 (5 bases each). Trimming cost V 7 bases and J 3 bases, with 11 bases left between them. The CDR3 has 13 amino acids. The V gene's germline CDR1 is MDHEN and CDR2 SYDVKM. CDR3 loop: CASKQAGTDTQYF. The CDR3 DNA reads TGTGCCAGCAAACAGGCGGGTACAGATACGCAGTATTTT. Using reference TRBV28 and TRBJ2-3 for the parts outside the CDR3, the full variable domain is DVKVTQSSRYLVKRTGEKVFLECVQDMDHENMFWYRQDPGLGLRLIYFSYDVKMKEKGDIPEGYSVSREKKERFSLILESASTNQTSMYLCASKQAGTDTQYFGPGTRLTVL.

This sequence joins TRBV28 and TRBJ1-2, with 7 bases lining up with TRBD1. CDR3 size: 15 residues. Germline trimming cut 4 bases from V and 4 bases from J; bases unmatched to any gene: 9. CDR1 and CDR2 (germline): MDHEN, SYDVKM. This CDR3 is CASSSGQRTPYGYTF. Here the CDR3 DNA reads TGTGCCAGCAGTTCGGGACAGCGGACCCCCTATGGCTACACCTTC.

This clone was observed a single time. V is TRBV29-1 and J is TRBJ2-5; TRBD1 matches 11 bases. Germline CDR1 SQVTM, CDR2 ANQGSEA. CDR3 length: 13 amino acids. The V and J ends lost 6 bases and 5 bases, in that order; junction bases with no gene match: 5. This CDR3 reads CSVGQGARETQYF. Here the CDR3 DNA reads TGCAGCGTCGGACAGGGGGCTAGGGAGACCCAGTACTTC.

The chain links TRBV15 to TRBJ1-5; 7 bases are shared with TRBD1. V was clipped by 0 bases and J by 4 bases; unmatched bases: 3. The germline V gene has CDR1 LNHNV and CDR2 YYDKDF (reference sequence). This CDR3 has 15 residues. The CDR3 DNA follows: TGTGCCACCAGCAGAGAGAAGGACAGGAATCAGCCCCAGCATTTT. Its translation: CATSREKDRNQPQHF.

J is TRBJ1-1 and V is TRBV19, with 9 bases fitting TRBD1. V was clipped by 3 bases and J by 5 bases; unmatched bases: 10. The germline CDR1 and CDR2 sequences are LNHDA and SQIVND (reference sequence). CDR3 length: 16 residues. The CDR3 sequence is CASSITGTGQGTEAFF. CDR3 coding DNA: TGTGCCAGTAGTATTACCGGGACAGGGCAGGGGACTGAAGCTTTCTTT.

This clone was found a few times. This chain connects TRBV11-1 to TRBJ2-1; the D call may be TRBD1 or TRBD2 (5 bases each). V gave up 3 bases and J gave up 5 bases, with 17 bases separating them. The germline CDR1 and CDR2 sequences are SGHAT and FQDESV (reference sequence). The length of the CDR3 is 16 residues. The CDR3 region has the DNA TGTGCCAGCAGCTTCTTCCCCGGGACGGGGAACAATGAGCAGTTCTTC. Translated: CASSFFPGTGNNEQFF.

The chain has TRBV6-6 and TRBJ2-5, with 7 bases that match TRBD2. The V segment lost 8 bases and the J segment 5 bases; nucleotides outside the gene matches: 8. Germline CDR1 is MNHNY and CDR2 is SVGAGI (reference sequence). The CDR3 has 13 amino acids. The CDR3 DNA reads as TGTGCCAGCGTCCTCGGGGGGTCTGAGACCCAGTACTTC. Translated: CASVLGGSETQYF.

This chain connects TRBV18 to TRBJ2-3; 9 bases are a match to TRBD2. The V gene's germline CDR1 is KGHSH and CDR2 LQKENI. The CDR3 runs to 17 residues. V lost 2 bases, J lost 5 bases, and 11 bases stayed unmatched. For the CDR3, the DNA is TGTGCCAGCTCACCAGAGTTAGCGGGAGTGGGTCTAGATACGCAGTATTTT. Translating it yields CASSPELAGVGLDTQYF.

This chain joins TRBV7-9 and TRBJ1-2; 7 nucleotides agree with TRBD1. J was trimmed by 6 bases and V by 3 bases; bases with no gene match: 4. This CDR3 region has 13 residues. Germline CDR1 reads SEHNR; CDR2 reads FQNEAQ (reference sequence). This CDR3 reads CASSFGTEDGYTF. In DNA form, the CDR3 reads TGTGCCAGCAGCTTCGGGACAGAGGATGGCTACACCTTC.

The gene calls are TRBV19 and TRBJ1-5, with 9 bases that match TRBD1. V lost 6 bases to trimming and J lost 3 bases; unmatched junction nucleotides: 9. This CDR3 is built from 16 residues. Germline V gives CDR1 LNHDA, CDR2 SQIVND (reference sequence). CDR3 nucleotides: TGTGCCAGTAGATCCCCGGGACAGGGCCCCAATCAGCCCCAGCATTTT. Protein sequence: CASRSPGQGPNQPQHF.

The CDR3 here is CASSEFARGKVQYF. The CDR3 nucleotides read TGTGCCAGCAGTGAATTCGCGAGGGGGAAGGTGCAGTACTTC. The chain joins TRBV25-1 to TRBJ2-7; the D gene is possibly TRBD1 (6 bases). The CDR3 contains 14 residues. V was clipped by 1 base and J by 9 bases, with 16 bases between them. In germline, CDR1 is MGHDK, CDR2 SYGVNS.